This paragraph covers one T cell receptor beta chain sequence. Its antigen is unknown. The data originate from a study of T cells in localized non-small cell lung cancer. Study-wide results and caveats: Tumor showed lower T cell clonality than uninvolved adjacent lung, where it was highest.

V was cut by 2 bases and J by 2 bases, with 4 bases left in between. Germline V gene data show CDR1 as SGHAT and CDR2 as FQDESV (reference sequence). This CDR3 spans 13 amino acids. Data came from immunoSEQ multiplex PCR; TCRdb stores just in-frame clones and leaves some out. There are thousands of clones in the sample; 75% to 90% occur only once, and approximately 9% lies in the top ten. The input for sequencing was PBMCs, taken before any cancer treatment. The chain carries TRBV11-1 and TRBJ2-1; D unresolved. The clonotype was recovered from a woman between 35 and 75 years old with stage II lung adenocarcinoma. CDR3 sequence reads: CASSLNTYNEQFF. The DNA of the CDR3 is TGTGCCAGCAGCTTAAACACCTACAATGAGCAGTTCTTC.